These T cell receptor beta chains were read from a single sample in a study of blood T cell repertoires in COVID-19. Assay used: immunoSEQ multiplex PCR; TCRdb lists only in-frame clones, some missing. This sample has 280,000 or so clones, with about 91% found just once. Sequenced material: peripheral blood. Receptor source: a woman in her twenties or thirties who had recovered from COVID-19. CDR3s include the opening cysteine and the closing phenylalanine or tryptophan. Size values are once, few and many counts, or a class for expanded clones, and some rows have none.

V gene: TRBV7-2; J gene: TRBJ1-2; clone size: -; CDR3 protein: CASSLGVREGYGYTF
V gene: TRBV4-1; J gene: TRBJ2-2; clone size: -; CDR3 protein: CASSQDVVRNTGELFF
V gene: TRBV27; J gene: TRBJ1-2; clone size: -; CDR3 protein: CASSLNRGGGYTF
V gene: TRBV6-1; J gene: TRBJ1-1; clone size: -; CDR3 protein: CASSPRGQMNTEAFF
V gene: TRBV5-1; J gene: TRBJ2-4; clone size: -; CDR3 protein: CASSSGTGGGYSKNIQYF
V gene: TRBV24-1; J gene: TRBJ2-1; clone size: few; CDR3 protein: CATSDPAGELANEQFF
V gene: TRBV6-6; J gene: TRBJ1-5; clone size: -; CDR3 protein: CASSYGSGSNQPQHF
V gene: TRBV5-8; J gene: TRBJ2-3; clone size: few; CDR3 protein: CASSFLFDTQYF
V gene: TRBV2; J gene: TRBJ2-5; clone size: -; CDR3 protein: CASSPTSGQETQYF
V gene: TRBV9; J gene: TRBJ1-4; clone size: few; CDR3 protein: CASSVYHTEDEKLFF
V gene: TRBV28; J gene: TRBJ2-5; clone size: few; CDR3 protein: CASTGDYLETQYF
V gene: TRBV28; J gene: TRBJ1-2; clone size: -; CDR3 protein: CASSLISGQINYGYTF
V gene: TRBV4-2; J gene: TRBJ1-2; clone size: -; CDR3 protein: CASSSGQATIGYTF
V gene: TRBV6-1; J gene: TRBJ1-1; clone size: -; CDR3 protein: CASSEQGQGVNTEAFF
V gene: TRBV30; J gene: TRBJ1-2; clone size: -; CDR3 protein: CAWSSPGGGANYGYTF
V gene: TRBV9; J gene: TRBJ1-2; clone size: -; CDR3 protein: CASTTGGNYGYTF
V gene: TRBV9; J gene: TRBJ2-1; clone size: -; CDR3 protein: CASSVGAGAYNEQFF
V gene: TRBV6-5; J gene: TRBJ2-7; clone size: -; CDR3 protein: CASNPSGGSYEQYF
V gene: TRBV7-3; J gene: TRBJ2-7; clone size: -; CDR3 protein: CASSLSGRVDEQYF
V gene: TRBV7-9; J gene: TRBJ2-7; clone size: -; CDR3 protein: CASSYDRDYEQYF
V gene: TRBV2; J gene: TRBJ2-3; clone size: -; CDR3 protein: CASGGRRTDTQYF